The 23 T cell receptor beta chains below all came from one sample that was sequenced in a study of identical twins. TCRdb processed the 5' RACE reads anew with MiXCR; each CDR3 protein has one entry. The sample lists about 700,000 distinct CDR3 sequences, less than 10% occurring once. This sample also appeared in a second study, on yellow fever vaccine responses in identical twins.

The sequencing sample was made of PBMCs. These receptors were obtained from a woman aged 18-30 years in good health.

The sample holds a few counts of this clonotype. The V call is TRBV20-1, the J call TRBJ2-5; 7 bases fit TRBD1. CDR3 length: 14 amino acids. Per the germline V gene, CDR1 is DFQATT and CDR2 is SNEGSKA (reference sequence). V lost 6 bases and J lost 0; bases outside the gene matches: 7. The CDR3 DNA is TGCAGTGCGCCTCCCAGGGGGTACCAAGAGACCCAGTACTTC. Translated, it gives CSAPPRGYQETQYF.

The V call is TRBV18, the J call TRBJ2-1; D assignment may be TRBD1 or TRBD2 (6 bases each). Germline loops: CDR1 KGHSH, CDR2 LQKENI. Trimming stripped 6 bases from V and 6 bases from J, with 12 bases between. There are 13 residues in the CDR3. In DNA, the CDR3 is TGTGCCAGCTCCCAGGGGAGGTCCAATGAGCAGTTCTTC. Translating gives CASSQGRSNEQFF. The complete variable domain, with remaining parts taken from reference TRBV18 and TRBJ2-1, reads NAGVMQNPRHLVRRRGQEARLRCSPMKGHSHVYWYRQLPEEGLKFMVYLQKENIIDESGMPKERFSAEFPKEGPSILRIQQVVRGDSAAYFCASSQGRSNEQFFGPGTRLTVL.

This clonotype was detected many times. The gene calls are TRBV3-1 and TRBJ2-7; no definite D call. V lost 0 bases and J lost 3, with 6 bases in between. Looked up from germline, CDR1 is LGHDT and CDR2 is YNNKEL (reference sequence). The CDR3 is 13 amino acids. This chain's CDR3 is CASSQDWVYEQYF. CDR3 coding DNA: TGTGCCAGCAGCCAAGATTGGGTCTACGAGCAGTACTTC.

In its sample, this clonotype was seen a few times. The chain combines TRBV5-1 with TRBJ2-1; no clear D. The CDR3 length is 13 residues. Trimming pared 1 base from V and 7 bases from J, leaving 9 bases between. Germline CDR1 is SGHRS and CDR2 is YFSETQ. The CDR3 is CASSLPELNEQFF. The CDR3 DNA reads TGCGCCAGCAGCTTGCCCGAGCTGAATGAGCAGTTCTTC.

At least ten counts were recorded for this clonotype. This sequence joins TRBV6-5 and TRBJ2-7; 9 nucleotides line up with TRBD1. Germline V gene data show CDR1 as MNHEY and CDR2 as SVGAGI. The junction had 7 bases not matched to a gene; V was cut back by 2 bases and J by 5 bases. This CDR3 is built from 15 residues. As DNA, the CDR3 is TGTGCCAGCAGTTACCCTGGGACAGGGAGGAACGAGCAGTACTTC. As protein: CASSYPGTGRNEQYF.

This clonotype was counted only a few times. This chain joins TRBV20-1 and TRBJ2-5; D not resolved. This CDR3 comprises 11 residues. V gave up 3 bases and J gave up 5 bases, with 7 bases separating them. Germline CDR1 reads DFQATT; CDR2 reads SNEGSKA (reference sequence). CDR3 amino acids: CSASLRETQYF. The DNA for the CDR3 is TGCAGTGCTAGTTTACGGGAGACCCAGTACTTC.

This clonotype was counted only a few times. The rearrangement uses TRBV29-1 and TRBJ1-3; 8 bases line up with TRBD1. V gave up 0 bases and J gave up 8 bases; unmatched junction bases: 9. Germline lookup yields CDR1 SQVTM and CDR2 ANQGSEA. This CDR3 has 15 residues. The CDR3 DNA sequence: TGCAGCGTTGAAGATCGAAACAGGGGGAGAGACACCATATATTTT. Amino acid sequence: CSVEDRNRGRDTIYF.

The sample holds a few counts of this clonotype. V and J are TRBV11-2 and TRBJ1-6; maybe TRBD1 (6 bases). Germline V gene sequence: CDR1 SGHAT, CDR2 FQNNGV. This CDR3 region has 18 residues. Trimming removed 2 bases at V and 14 bases at J, with 28 bases between. CDR3 sequence: CASSLRSGGGSHPRTLHF. As DNA, the CDR3 is TGTGCCAGCAGCTTACGATCGGGCGGGGGCAGCCATCCGAGGACCCTCCACTTT.

This clonotype was recorded at least ten times. The chain combines TRBV15 with TRBJ2-1; tentatively, D is TRBD1 or TRBD2 (6 bases each). The germline V gene has CDR1 LNHNV and CDR2 YYDKDF (reference sequence). Trimming left V 5 bases short and J 2 bases short, with 16 bases between. The CDR3 is made up of 16 amino acids. Here the CDR3 reads CATSASSGGAYNEQFF. For the CDR3, the DNA is TGTGCCACCAGCGCCTCATCCGGGGGCGCCTACAATGAGCAGTTCTTC.

At least ten counts were recorded for this clonotype. The rearrangement joins TRBV4-1 to TRBJ1-5; D call uncertain. V dropped 0 bases and J dropped 0 bases, with 6 bases sitting between them. Germline V gene data show CDR1 as MGHRA and CDR2 as YSYEKL. The CDR3 covers 15 residues. The DNA of the CDR3 is TGCGCCAGCAGCCAAGATCCTCATAGCAATCAGCCCCAGCATTTT. Amino acid sequence: CASSQDPHSNQPQHF.

Only a few counts were recorded for this clonotype. This sequence joins TRBV4-3 and TRBJ2-3, with no clear D. The CDR3 consists of 14 residues. Germline V CDR1 and CDR2: LGHNA, YSLEER. V gave up 0 bases and J gave up 0 bases, with 4 bases separating them. CDR3 residues: CASSQEGSTDTQYF. For the CDR3, the DNA is TGCGCCAGCAGCCAAGAGGGCAGCACAGATACGCAGTATTTT.

This clonotype was counted ten times or more. The CDR3 region has the DNA TGCGCCAGCAGCAGAGCCGGCAGATACACAGATACGCAGTATTTT. It codes for CASSRAGRYTDTQYF. The rearrangement joins TRBV5-1 to TRBJ2-3; D is undetermined. The CDR3 runs to 15 residues. Trimming cost V 4 bases and J 2 bases, with 14 bases left between them. The germline CDR1 and CDR2 sequences are SGHRS and YFSETQ. The entire variable domain, with the rest obtained from reference TRBV5-1 and TRBJ2-3, is as follows: KAGVTQTPRYLIKTRGQQVTLSCSPISGHRSVSWYQQTPGQGLQFLFEYFSETQRNKGNFPGRFSGRQFSNSRSEMNVSTLELGDSALYLCASSRAGRYTDTQYFGPGTRLTVL.

This clonotype was detected a few times. V is TRBV6-1 and J is TRBJ2-7; 7 nucleotides line up with TRBD1. V shed 6 bases, J shed 0 bases, and the junction held 8 bases outside the gene matches. The germline V gene encodes CDR1 MNHNS and CDR2 SASEGT. This CDR3 has 15 residues. The CDR3 reads CASRLTGVHSYEQYF. The DNA for the CDR3 is TGTGCCAGCAGGCTAACAGGGGTACACTCCTACGAGCAGTACTTC.

This clonotype was detected only a few times. V is TRBV5-1 and J is TRBJ2-2; D ambiguous. In germline, CDR1 is SGHRS, CDR2 YFSETQ. V gave up 0 bases and J gave up 0 bases, with 9 bases separating them. The CDR3 runs to 16 residues. CDR3 loop: CASSLETPANTGELFF. CDR3 sequence (DNA): TGCGCCAGCAGCTTGGAGACACCGGCGAACACCGGGGAGCTGTTTTTT. Variable domain in full (rest from reference TRBV5-1 and TRBJ2-2): KAGVTQTPRYLIKTRGQQVTLSCSPISGHRSVSWYQQTPGQGLQFLFEYFSETQRNKGNFPGRFSGRQFSNSRSEMNVSTLELGDSALYLCASSLETPANTGELFFGEGSRLTVL.

The chain employs TRBV12-3 or TRBV12-4 and TRBJ2-1, with TRBD2 as a possible D gene (6 bases). This CDR3 spans 14 amino acids. V was trimmed by 3 bases and J by 10 bases, leaving 16 bases between them. The CDR3 DNA reads TGTGCCAGCAGTTTCGGGGGACCGGCTGCAGAGCAGTTCTTC. This translates into CASSFGGPAAEQFF.

This clonotype appeared many times. The chain carries TRBV5-6 and TRBJ2-3; 7 nucleotides agree with TRBD1. Germline-derived CDR1 and CDR2 are SGHDT and YYEEEE. V lost 3 bases to trimming and J lost 0 bases; unmatched junction nucleotides: 10. The CDR3 has 17 residues. The CDR3 bases are TGTGCCAGCAGCTACCCTTCCGGGACAGCTAGCACAGATACGCAGTATTTT. Translating gives CASSYPSGTASTDTQYF.

There are a few counts of this clonotype. The rearrangement links TRBV2 to TRBJ1-6; the D is unclear. Trimming left V 1 base short and J 3 bases short, with 7 bases between. The CDR3 has 15 residues. The germline CDR1 and CDR2 sequences are SNHLY and FYNNEI. The CDR3 bases are TGTGCCAGCAGTGAAGGAGGCAGCTATAATTCACCCCTCCACTTT. It codes for CASSEGGSYNSPLHF.

A few counts support this clonotype. This rearrangement joins TRBV28 to TRBJ2-2; tentatively, D is TRBD2 (5 bases). CDR1 is MDHEN, CDR2 SYDVKM, per germline. The V and J ends lost 6 bases and 6 bases respectively, with 20 bases between them. The CDR3 consists of 16 residues. DNA for the CDR3: TGTGCCAGCAGACTGCGACTACTTAGACACCCCGGGGAGCTGTTTTTT. As protein: CASRLRLLRHPGELFF.

This clonotype occurred a few times. In DNA, the CDR3 is TGCGCCAGCAGCCCCGGACTAGTCTCGATGGGTACGCAGTATTTT. Translating it yields CASSPGLVSMGTQYF. This chain uses TRBV5-1 with TRBJ2-3; 7 bases line up with TRBD2. CDR3 length equals 15 residues. After removal of 4 bases from V and 8 bases from J, the junction contained 13 bases not matched to a gene. The germline gives CDR1 SGHRS, CDR2 YFSETQ.

The rearrangement joins TRBV12-3 or TRBV12-4 to TRBJ2-1, with 12 nucleotides matching TRBD2. Unmatched junction bases numbered 6, after V lost 5 bases and J lost 7 bases. This CDR3 spans 15 amino acids. CDR3 region: CASSKTSGSWNEQFF. In DNA form, the CDR3 reads TGTGCCAGCAGTAAGACTAGCGGGAGCTGGAATGAGCAGTTCTTC.

The genes are TRBV2 and TRBJ2-3, with 10 positions matching TRBD2. Germline V gene lookup returns CDR1 SNHLY and CDR2 FYNNEI. The CDR3 consists of 15 residues. J was trimmed by 6 bases and V by 7 bases; bases with no gene match: 10. CDR3 loop: CASIFRAGGQDTQYF. The CDR3 DNA follows: TGTGCCAGCATTTTTCGAGCGGGGGGGCAGGATACGCAGTATTTT.

On this clonotype itself: A much larger clone differs from this one at a single base, so this may be a read error. The V call is TRBV12-3 or TRBV12-4, the J call TRBJ2-7, with D perhaps assigned TRBD1 or TRBD2 (5 bases each). This CDR3 is built from 13 residues. CDR3 amino acids: CASSRRDGYEQHF. In DNA, the CDR3 is TGTGCCAGCAGTCGACGGGACGGCTACGAGCAGCACTTC.

The gene calls are TRBV6-1 and TRBJ2-6; 7 bases align to TRBD2. The junction had 11 bases not matched to a gene; V was cut back by 6 bases and J by 0 bases. The CDR3 sequence is 18 residues long. Germline V gene lookup returns CDR1 MNHNS and CDR2 SASEGT. DNA for the CDR3: TGTGCCAGCAGCCCTTTCCGGGACTACGCCTCTGGGGCCAACGTCCTGACTTTC. Protein sequence: CASSPFRDYASGANVLTF.